Listed here is a single T cell receptor (beta chain). Antigen unknown. The ends were cut back, 7 bases at V and 0 bases at J, with 6 bases in the middle. This CDR3 is built from 12 residues. Germline CDR1 reads SGHRS; CDR2 reads YFSETQ. The sample comes from a study of shared clonotypes between healthy human individuals. The study's findings and limits: The study generally estimated greater richness for naive than memory subsets. In contrast to clonotypes shared by all four donors, non-shared clonotypes had lower generation probabilities.

Profiled with immunoSEQ multiplex PCR; TCRdb holds only in-frame clones, not every one. The sample has millions of clones, roughly 94% seen once. This sequence joins TRBV5-1 and TRBJ2-3, with a weak D call TRBD1 (5 bases). This TCR came from a man aged 18 to 30 in good health. The sample comprised naive CD4+ T cells sorted from blood. Subset noted: CD45RA+ positively selected. CDR3 amino acids: CASGASTDTQYF. The CDR3, as DNA: TGCGCCAGCGGGGCTAGCACAGATACGCAGTATTTT. Full variable domain (missing parts from reference TRBV5-1 and TRBJ2-3): KAGVTQTPRYLIKTRGQQVTLSCSPISGHRSVSWYQQTPGQGLQFLFEYFSETQRNKGNFPGRFSGRQFSNSRSEMNVSTLELGDSALYLCASGASTDTQYFGPGTRLTVL.